Shown below are 29 T cell receptor beta chains from a single sample sequenced in a study of blood T cell repertoires in COVID-19. TCRdb's table, derived via immunoSEQ multiplex PCR, lists solely in-frame clones and lacks some. Seen here are 200,000 to 250,000 clones, around 80% observed once, and the top ten hold roughly 13%. Sample: peripheral blood. All receptors derive from a human donor in a cohort sampled during active COVID-19.

This chain links TRBV5-1 with TRBJ1-2; D is uncertain. Per germline, CDR1 SGHRS and CDR2 YFSETQ. Deletions cut 2 bases from V and 6 bases from J, with 14 bases between. The CDR3 spans 14 residues. CDR3 coding DNA: TGCGCCAGCAGCTTAAGCACGACCGGGAATGGCTACACCTTC. Amino acids: CASSLSTTGNGYTF.

The chain has TRBV10-3 and TRBJ2-3; TRBD2 matches at 7 bases. The CDR3 runs to 16 residues. Germline V CDR1 and CDR2: ENHRY, SYGVKD. Losses at the gene ends were 7 bases for V and 2 bases for J; bases not matched to a gene: 12. CDR3 nucleotides: TGTGCCATCACCCCCTCACTAGCGCAACTCACAGATACGCAGTATTTT. This sequence encodes CAITPSLAQLTDTQYF.

J is TRBJ2-5 and V is TRBV27, with TRBD1 as a possible D gene (7 bases). The CDR3 extends over 15 amino acids. Trimming took off 5 bases at V and 5 bases at J, with 18 bases between the two ends. The germline V gene encodes CDR1 MNHEY and CDR2 SMNVEV (reference sequence). CDR3 amino acids: CASSPWGDSSETQYF. CDR3 DNA sequence: TGTGCCAGCAGTCCTTGGGGGGACAGCTCGGAGACCCAGTACTTC.

The chain uses TRBV6-5 and TRBJ1-2, with D tentatively TRBD1 (5 bases). V lost 5 bases and J lost 6, with 13 bases in between. The CDR3 length is 13 residues. The germline gives CDR1 MNHEY, CDR2 SVGAGI. This CDR3 is CASSSGTFHGYTF. The CDR3, as DNA: TGTGCCAGCAGTAGTGGGACTTTCCATGGCTACACCTTC.

The chain is built from TRBV3-1 (or the pseudogene TRBV3-2) and TRBJ1-6; weak D call: TRBD1 (6 bases). The ends were cut back, 6 bases at V and 6 bases at J, with 9 bases in the middle. Germline V CDR1 and CDR2: LGHDT, YNNKEL (reference sequence). There are 13 residues in the CDR3. CDR3 in amino acids: CASRQGSNSPLHF. Written as DNA, the CDR3 is TGTGCCAGCAGGCAGGGGAGTAATTCACCCCTCCACTTT.

J is TRBJ2-7 and V is TRBV20-1; 7 bases are shared with TRBD2. CDR1 DFQATT and CDR2 SNEGSKA come from the germline V gene (reference sequence). This CDR3 has 11 residues. V lost 7 bases and J lost 6; bases outside the gene matches: 6. The CDR3 DNA reads TGCAGTGTTCGGGAGGTCCCCGAGCAGTACTTC. Residues: CSVREVPEQYF.

The chain couples TRBV7-3 to TRBJ1-1; D remains ambiguous. The length of the CDR3 is 13 residues. CDR1 and CDR2 from the germline V gene are SGHTA and FQGTGA. Deletions cut 5 bases from V and 0 bases from J, with 7 bases between. The CDR3 sequence: CASSLDVNTEAFF. In nucleotides, the CDR3 is TGTGCCAGCAGCCTAGACGTGAACACTGAAGCTTTCTTT.

J is TRBJ2-3 and V is TRBV12-5; D perhaps matches TRBD2 (5 bases). V was cut by 6 bases and J by 0 bases, with 7 bases left in between. The CDR3 covers 13 residues. Germline CDR1 LGHNT, CDR2 FRNRAP. CDR3 DNA: TGTGCTAGTGGACCGGGGAGCACAGATACGCAGTATTTT. Its protein product is CASGPGSTDTQYF.

The chain recombines TRBV2 with TRBJ2-1, with TRBD2 matching 11 bases. V lost 5 bases to trimming and J lost 4 bases; unmatched junction nucleotides: 4. Germline V gene sequence: CDR1 SNHLY, CDR2 FYNNEI. The CDR3 contains 15 residues. The CDR3 here is CASSKTSGGYNEQFF. The CDR3, as DNA: TGTGCCAGCAGTAAAACTAGCGGGGGTTACAATGAGCAGTTCTTC.

This chain uses TRBV15 with TRBJ1-4, with D unclear. V lost 3 bases and J 6 bases, leaving 14 bases between the germline ends. This CDR3 spans 15 amino acids. Per the germline V gene, CDR1 is LNHNV and CDR2 is YYDKDF (reference sequence). Written as DNA, the CDR3 is TGTGCCACCAGCAGCAGGAGGCAGCCCTATGAAAAACTGTTTTTT. This gives the protein CATSSRRQPYEKLFF.

V usage is TRBV28 and J usage is TRBJ2-7, with TRBD1 matching 11 bases. Germline CDR1 MDHEN, CDR2 SYDVKM. The ends lost 5 bases at V and 5 bases at J; junction bases unmatched: 8. This CDR3 comprises 15 residues. CDR3 residues: CASSPPDRGLHEQYF. CDR3 bases: TGTGCCAGCAGTCCCCCGGACAGGGGGCTCCACGAGCAGTACTTC.

DNA for the CDR3: TGTGCCAGCAGTCGAGGACAGGGTCGCGAGCAGTACTTC. As protein: CASSRGQGREQYF. This chain joins TRBV3-1 (or the pseudogene TRBV3-2) and TRBJ2-7, with 8 bases fitting TRBD1. Germline V gene data show CDR1 as LGHDT and CDR2 as YNNKEL (reference sequence). With V trimmed by 6 bases and J by 6 bases, 7 bases remained unmatched. The CDR3 totals 13 residues.

The V gene is TRBV7-9, the J gene TRBJ2-5, with D maybe TRBD2 (5 bases). Germline CDR1 and CDR2: SEHNR and FQNEAQ (reference sequence). V was trimmed by 4 bases and J by 5 bases, leaving 11 bases between them. The CDR3 totals 13 residues. The chain's CDR3 is CASSSRTGETQYF. Written as DNA, the CDR3 is TGTGCCAGCAGCTCCCGGACGGGGGAGACCCAGTACTTC.

The chain joins TRBV4-3 to TRBJ2-5; TRBD2 agrees at 9 bases. This CDR3 comprises 17 residues. V shed 0 bases, J shed 1 base, and the junction held 6 bases outside the gene matches. Germline V gene lookup returns CDR1 LGHNA and CDR2 YSLEER. CDR3 sequence: CASSQDVAGALQETQYF. The CDR3 coding sequence is TGCGCCAGCAGCCAAGATGTAGCGGGGGCCCTCCAAGAGACCCAGTACTTC.

This clone showed up just once. V usage is TRBV4-3 and J usage is TRBJ2-2, with a weak D call TRBD2 (6 bases). There are 15 residues in the CDR3. V dropped 2 bases and J dropped 5 bases, with 12 bases sitting between them. The V gene's germline CDR1 is LGHNA and CDR2 YSLEER. The CDR3 protein is CASSQFGGGTGELFF. The CDR3, as DNA: TGCGCCAGCAGCCAATTCGGAGGAGGGACCGGGGAGCTGTTTTTT.

The J gene is TRBJ1-4, the V gene TRBV29-1; 8 nucleotides line up with TRBD1. V was pared by 6 bases and J by 7 bases, with 1 base of the junction left unmatched. CDR1 is SQVTM and CDR2 is ANQGSEA in the germline V gene. CDR3 length equals 11 residues. CDR3: CSVRGLEKLFF. The DNA for the CDR3 is TGCAGCGTCAGGGGGCTTGAAAAACTGTTTTTT.

The rearrangement links TRBV30 to TRBJ1-1; possibly TRBD1 for D (6 bases). V lost 3 bases and J lost 9, with 11 bases in between. This CDR3 is 11 amino acids long. Germline CDR1 GTSNPN, CDR2 SVGIG (reference sequence). CDR3 protein: CAWSAGQQAFF. CDR3 bases: TGTGCCTGGAGCGCCGGACAGCAAGCTTTCTTT.

The CDR3, as DNA: TGTGCCAGCGGCAACAGGGGGAATCAGCCCCAGCATTTT. Translation gives CASGNRGNQPQHF. V and J are TRBV27 and TRBJ1-5, with 8 bases matching TRBD1. Germline CDR1 MNHEY, CDR2 SMNVEV (reference sequence). Trimming took 8 bases from V and 4 from J; bases not matched to a gene: 4. CDR3 size: 13 residues.

The J gene is TRBJ2-1, the V gene TRBV5-6; 8 nucleotides match TRBD2. Germline CDR1 SGHDT, CDR2 YYEEEE. The ends lost 1 base at V and 8 bases at J; junction bases unmatched: 14. CDR3 length: 17 residues. CDR3 amino acids: CASSLRRTSGGVYEQFF. The CDR3 DNA follows: TGTGCCAGCAGCTTGAGGAGGACGAGCGGGGGTGTCTATGAGCAGTTCTTC.

The V gene is TRBV28, the J gene TRBJ1-2; a weak D match, TRBD1 (6 bases). The CDR3 runs 18 residues. Trimming left V 7 bases short and J 5 bases short, with 29 bases between. From germline, CDR1 is MDHEN and CDR2 SYDVKM. CDR3 DNA sequence: TGTGCCAGCACCACTTATGCCCCGGGGACACAGGCGGCGTATGGCTACACCTTC. It encodes CASTTYAPGTQAAYGYTF.

The rearrangement joins TRBV7-2 to TRBJ2-3, with unresolved D. The germline V gene encodes CDR1 SGHTA and CDR2 FQGNSA. V was clipped by 3 bases and J by 0 bases, with 10 bases between them. The CDR3 is 15 residues long. This CDR3 is CASSLAPGSTDTQYF. The CDR3 coding sequence is TGTGCCAGCAGCTTGGCCCCCGGGAGCACAGATACGCAGTATTTT.

Details on this clone: Germline and junction disagree at one end, which may indicate a read error. The chain employs TRBV7-7 and TRBJ2-5, with TRBD1 as a possible D gene (6 bases). The CDR3 has 17 amino acids. Germline assignment: CDR1 SSHAT and CDR2 FNYEAQ (reference sequence). CDR3 loop: CASSPSDGRGSFETQYF. CDR3 nucleotide sequence: TGTGCTAGCAGCCCATCAGATGGCAGGGGAAGTTTCGAGACCCAGTACTTC.

V usage is TRBV5-1 and J usage is TRBJ1-5; D is undetermined. V lost 5 bases and J 7 bases, leaving 13 bases between the germline ends. This CDR3 contains 13 residues. Germline V lookup: CDR1 SGHRS, CDR2 YFSETQ. CDR3 sequence: CASSQDIRQPQHF. CDR3 coding DNA: TGCGCCAGCAGTCAAGACATTCGCCAGCCCCAGCATTTT.

The V gene is TRBV6-5, the J gene TRBJ2-5; 9 bases fit TRBD2. The germline CDR1 and CDR2 sequences are MNHEY and SVGAGI. J was trimmed by 4 bases and V by 6 bases; bases with no gene match: 9. This CDR3 contains 15 residues. This chain's CDR3 is CASRDLAGRGETQYF. DNA for the CDR3: TGTGCCAGCAGAGACCTAGCGGGGCGCGGAGAGACCCAGTACTTC.

This chain joins TRBV24-1 and TRBJ2-5; the D gene is possibly TRBD1 (6 bases). From germline, CDR1 is KGHDR and CDR2 SFDVKD. The germline V and J ends were trimmed by 3 bases and 3 bases, with 10 bases remaining between them. There are 14 residues in the CDR3. CDR3 residues: CATSDIGQKETQYF. CDR3 coding DNA: TGTGCCACCAGTGATATCGGACAGAAAGAGACCCAGTACTTC.

The chain is built from TRBV18 and TRBJ1-1; the D gene is possibly TRBD1 (5 bases). This CDR3 spans 14 amino acids. Trimming cost V 2 bases and J 6 bases, with 13 bases left between them. CDR1 is KGHSH, CDR2 LQKENI, per germline. The CDR3 sequence: CASSPFQDKPEAFF. CDR3 sequence (DNA): TGTGCCAGCTCACCATTTCAGGACAAACCTGAAGCTTTCTTT. The full variable domain, its missing parts supplied by reference TRBV18 and TRBJ1-1, is NAGVMQNPRHLVRRRGQEARLRCSPMKGHSHVYWYRQLPEEGLKFMVYLQKENIIDESGMPKERFSAEFPKEGPSILRIQQVVRGDSAAYFCASSPFQDKPEAFFGQGTRLTVV.

This chain uses TRBV28 with TRBJ2-1, with 7 positions matching TRBD2. The V gene end was trimmed by 2 bases and the J gene end by 4 bases; junction bases not matched to a gene: 8. Germline V gene data show CDR1 as MDHEN and CDR2 as SYDVKM. This CDR3 is built from 16 residues. The CDR3 coding sequence is TGTGCCAGCAGTTTAGGGGGGGACGGGCAATACAATGAGCAGTTCTTC. It specifies CASSLGGDGQYNEQFF. Combining the CDR3 with reference TRBV28 and TRBJ2-1 gives the whole variable domain DVKVTQSSRYLVKRTGEKVFLECVQDMDHENMFWYRQDPGLGLRLIYFSYDVKMKEKGDIPEGYSVSREKKERFSLILESASTNQTSMYLCASSLGGDGQYNEQFFGPGTRLTVL.

The chain has TRBV2 and TRBJ2-2; D is ambiguous. CDR3 length: 12 amino acids. Germline V gene data show CDR1 as SNHLY and CDR2 as FYNNEI. V was shortened by 5 bases and J by 6 bases, with 7 bases between the two germline ends. The DNA of the CDR3 is TGTGCCAGCAGTCGAGGTGCCGGGGAGCTGTTTTTT. It encodes CASSRGAGELFF.

The chain employs TRBV11-2 and TRBJ1-4; 8 nucleotides line up with TRBD1. Germline assignment: CDR1 SGHAT and CDR2 FQNNGV. J lost 12 bases, V lost 1 base, and 7 bases had no gene match. This CDR3 is 14 amino acids long. In nucleotides, the CDR3 is TGTGCCAGCAGCTTAGCCAGCACGACAGGGGAACTGTTTTTT. This gives the protein CASSLASTTGELFF.